One sample yielded the 13 T cell receptor beta chains listed below, sequenced in a study of blood T cell repertoires in COVID-19. TCRdb's copy holds only in-frame clones and misses some; the assay was immunoSEQ multiplex PCR. The sample has about 140,000 clones; 88% are singletons. Input material: peripheral blood. These receptors were obtained from a woman between 50 and 59 years old with acute or convalescent COVID-19.

The CDR3, as DNA: TGCGCCAGCAGGGACCAGGGGCCCCAGCATTTT. Protein product: CASRDQGPQHF. The V and J genes are TRBV10-2 and TRBJ1-5; D perhaps matches TRBD1 (5 bases). Germline CDR1 reads WSHSY; CDR2 reads SAAADI. The V and J ends lost 6 bases and 9 bases respectively, with 9 bases between them. This CDR3 contains 11 residues.

The chain couples TRBV2 to TRBJ2-1, with 9 bases aligning to TRBD1. CDR1 and CDR2 from the germline V gene are SNHLY and FYNNEI. The CDR3 is 18 amino acids. Trimming removed 6 bases from V and 1 base from J; junction bases left unmatched: 13. CDR3 residues: CASRRSTQDRGSYNEQFF. CDR3 DNA: TGTGCCAGCAGGAGAAGCACCCAGGACAGGGGTTCCTACAATGAGCAGTTCTTC.

V usage is TRBV6-5 and J usage is TRBJ1-2, with D possibly being TRBD1 (6 bases). CDR1 and CDR2 (germline): MNHEY, SVGAGI. Trimming took off 5 bases at V and 7 bases at J, with 17 bases between the two ends. The CDR3 runs 14 residues. The CDR3: CASSPPWGLGGYTF. For the CDR3, the DNA is TGTGCCAGCAGTCCTCCGTGGGGGCTGGGTGGCTACACCTTC.

The chain carries TRBV3-1 (or the pseudogene TRBV3-2) and TRBJ2-2; D gene unclear. Trimming took 3 bases from V and 6 from J, leaving 2 bases between them. Germline V gives CDR1 LGHDT, CDR2 YNNKEL (reference sequence). The CDR3 covers 11 residues. The CDR3 here is CASSHSGELFF. The CDR3 DNA sequence: TGTGCCAGCAGCCACTCCGGGGAGCTGTTTTTT.

The chain joins TRBV24-1 to TRBJ1-5; TRBD1 aligns across 7 bases. This CDR3 is built from 15 residues. The V gene end was trimmed by 7 bases and the J gene end by 2 bases; junction bases not matched to a gene: 7. Germline values: CDR1 KGHDR, CDR2 SFDVKD. The CDR3 DNA sequence: TGTGCCACCAGAGGGACAGAGAAAGGCAATCAGCCCCAGCATTTT. Its translation: CATRGTEKGNQPQHF.

This rearrangement joins TRBV3-1 (or the pseudogene TRBV3-2) to TRBJ2-7; 12 bases agree with TRBD2. V lost 1 base to trimming and J lost 7 bases; unmatched junction nucleotides: 2. Germline loops: CDR1 LGHDT, CDR2 YNNKEL (reference sequence). The CDR3 sequence is 14 residues long. As DNA, the CDR3 is TGTGCCAGCAGCCAAGGACTAGCGGGAGTTGAGCAGTACTTC. Translation: CASSQGLAGVEQYF.

This chain links TRBV27 with TRBJ2-7; 7 bases agree with TRBD1. The germline gives CDR1 MNHEY, CDR2 SMNVEV (reference sequence). Unmatched junction bases numbered 8, after V lost 10 bases and J lost 2 bases. The CDR3 contains 13 residues. In nucleotides, the CDR3 is TGTGCCACTCTCAAGCAGGGGGCCTACGAGCAGTACTTC. This sequence encodes CATLKQGAYEQYF.

V and J are TRBV27 and TRBJ1-2; the D is unclear. The germline V and J ends were trimmed by 7 bases and 4 bases, with 19 bases remaining between them. Germline-derived CDR1 and CDR2 are MNHEY and SMNVEV (reference sequence). The CDR3 sequence is 15 residues long. The chain's CDR3 is CASTSLLGGLYGYTF. The DNA for the CDR3 is TGTGCCAGCACTTCTCTCCTAGGAGGCCTCTATGGCTACACCTTC.

CDR3 coding DNA: TGTGCCACCACAGGGGGTCCCCACCTGGGAAATGAGCAGTTCTTC. This translates into CATTGGPHLGNEQFF. The chain couples TRBV6-5 to TRBJ2-1; TRBD1 aligns across 8 bases. The CDR3 runs to 15 residues. The ends lost 10 bases at V and 7 bases at J; junction bases unmatched: 15. CDR1 is MNHEY, CDR2 SVGAGI, per germline.

V is TRBV7-9 and J is TRBJ1-2, with TRBD1 as a possible D gene (6 bases). This CDR3 is built from 13 residues. V shed 2 bases and J shed 6 bases, with 10 bases lying between them. From germline, CDR1 is SEHNR and CDR2 FQNEAQ (reference sequence). CDR3 in amino acids: CASSLLHRDGYTF. CDR3 DNA sequence: TGTGCCAGCAGCTTACTGCACAGGGATGGCTACACCTTC.

This clone was observed once. The chain joins TRBV7-2 to TRBJ2-4; D not resolved. The germline V gene encodes CDR1 SGHTA and CDR2 FQGNSA. V shed 7 bases and J shed 9 bases, with 16 bases lying between them. The CDR3 has 13 residues. CDR3 DNA sequence: TGTGCCAGCACCCTTCAGGCTGACGGCATTCAGTACTTC. Translated: CASTLQADGIQYF.

This clone appeared a single time. This chain links TRBV11-2 with TRBJ2-2, with 12 nucleotides matching TRBD2. CDR3 size: 17 residues. V shed 5 bases and J 5 bases; nucleotides not matched to a gene: 9. Germline CDR1 reads SGHAT; CDR2 reads FQNNGV. CDR3 residues: CASSRGLAGTITGELFF. The CDR3 coding sequence is TGTGCCAGCAGCAGAGGACTAGCGGGGACAATAACCGGGGAGCTGTTTTTT.

The V gene is TRBV11-2, the J gene TRBJ2-1, with D maybe TRBD2 (5 bases). Trimming shortened V by 0 bases and J by 3 bases, and 15 bases separated the two germline ends. This CDR3 contains 17 residues. Germline V gives CDR1 SGHAT, CDR2 FQNNGV. The CDR3 is CASSLDSPAVSYNEQFF. DNA for the CDR3: TGTGCCAGCAGCTTAGATAGCCCAGCGGTAAGCTACAATGAGCAGTTCTTC. The full variable domain, rest sourced from reference TRBV11-2 and TRBJ2-1, is EAGVAQSPRYKIIEKRQSVAFWCNPISGHATLYWYQQILGQGPKLLIQFQNNGVVDDSQLPKDRFSAERLKGVDSTLKIQPAKLEDSAVYLCASSLDSPAVSYNEQFFGPGTRLTVL.